The present T cell receptor beta chain was sequenced within a study of T cells in Graves' hyperthyroidism and ophthalmopathy. Stability of Graves' hyperthyroidism was defined as absent ophthalmopathy progression within 18 months. Amplification yielded TCR beta CDR3 regions, with RNA transcripts as the source. The HTBI primer set was used in a first-round RT-PCR of the TCR CDR3. One entry per CDR3 protein results from TCRdb running MiXCR on the multiplex PCR reads. The sample contains about 290,000 distinct CDR3 sequences, roughly an eighth of which appear only once. Many counts were recorded for this clonotype. Sequencing was done on a sample of blood. The receptor comes from a woman aged 40 to 50 with Graves' hyperthyroidism.

Here the CDR3 DNA reads TGTGCCAGCAGGCAGAACACTGAAGCTTTCTTT. Residues: CASRQNTEAFF. V is TRBV28 and J is TRBJ1-1, with unresolved D. Germline V gene data show CDR1 as MDHEN and CDR2 as SYDVKM. The length of the CDR3 is 11 residues. Trimming removed 6 bases at V and 1 base at J, with 3 bases between. Full variable domain (outside the CDR3, taken from reference TRBV28 and TRBJ1-1): DVKVTQSSRYLVKRTGEKVFLECVQDMDHENMFWYRQDPGLGLRLIYFSYDVKMKEKGDIPEGYSVSREKKERFSLILESASTNQTSMYLCASRQNTEAFFGQGTRLTVV.